This TCR beta chain was obtained from a study of CD8+ T cells in alopecia areata. Study information: In an open-label trial, patients got 5 to 10 mg tofacitinib twice daily.

Regarding this clone: Its antigen remains unknown.

In alopecia areata patients, both lesional scalp punch biopsies and peripheral blood were collected. From PBMCs, CD4+ and CD8+ T cells were sorted. Findings and limits, study-wide: TCRs were shared less clearly across patients than in mice, possibly for HLA-related reasons.

RNA was extracted and reverse transcribed into cDNA as the sequencing template. The data were produced by immunoSEQ multiplex PCR, yet TCRdb's version contains in-frame clones alone and is incomplete. The table has around 130,000 clones, approximately 58% seen once; the top ten hold 4.5%. Germline lookup yields CDR1 SGHRS and CDR2 YFSETQ. This CDR3 has 14 amino acids. The J segment lost 4 bases and the V segment lost 5 bases, leaving 5 bases of the junction unmatched. V usage is TRBV5-1 and J usage is TRBJ2-5; 10 bases fit TRBD1. The sequence was collected from a human donor with alopecia areata. This specimen was CD4+ T cells sorted from blood, taken at week 0. The CDR3 sequence is CASSIRTGGETQYF. The DNA for the CDR3 is TGCGCCAGCAGTATTAGGACAGGGGGAGAGACCCAGTACTTC.